The 27 T cell receptor beta chains listed next were all sequenced from one sample in a study of T-cell reconstitution after alpha-beta-depleted transplantation in children. Construction of the TCRbeta library involved unique molecular identifiers. TCRdb reprocessed the PCR reads with MiXCR, giving one entry per CDR3 protein. The sample carries 200,000 to 300,000 distinct CDR3 sequences, around 11% recorded once. The starting material was PBMCs from the stem cell graft donor, obtained from the stem cell graft. These receptors all stem from a human donor who donated a stem cell graft to a child with acute lymphoblastic leukemia.

This clonotype has ten or more counts. The chain is built from TRBV7-9 and TRBJ2-5; no definite D call. Germline assignment: CDR1 SEHNR and CDR2 FQNEAQ (reference sequence). The CDR3 covers 14 residues. Trimming removed 5 bases at V and 0 bases at J, with 10 bases between. CDR3 amino acids: CASSQTEYQETQYF. For the CDR3, the DNA is TGTGCCAGCAGCCAAACAGAGTACCAAGAGACCCAGTACTTC.

This clonotype was picked up many times. The V gene is TRBV12-3 or TRBV12-4, the J gene TRBJ2-1; D possibly corresponds to TRBD1 (6 bases). The CDR3 has 15 residues. Trimming took off 1 base at V and 4 bases at J, with 11 bases between the two ends. The CDR3 DNA reads as TGTGCCAGCAGTTTAGATACGCAGGGGTACAATGAGCAGTTCTTC. Its translation: CASSLDTQGYNEQFF.

This clonotype was seen repeatedly, ten times or more. This rearrangement joins TRBV28 to TRBJ2-7; tentative D call: TRBD1 (6 bases). The CDR3 extends over 13 amino acids. The ends were cut back, 6 bases at V and 6 bases at J, with 15 bases in the middle. The V gene's germline CDR1 is MDHEN and CDR2 SYDVKM. The CDR3 loop reads CASSRNRVAEQYF. The CDR3 DNA reads as TGTGCCAGCAGCCGTAACAGGGTTGCCGAGCAGTACTTC.

About this clonotype itself: This could be a read error, since a much larger clone is one nucleotide away. CDR3 sequence (DNA): TGCGCCAGCAGCTTGGCCGGACCCTGTGACTATGGCTACACCTTC. Encoded protein: CASSLAGPCDYGYTF. The J gene is TRBJ1-2, the V gene TRBV5-1, with D unresolved. The CDR3 length is 15 residues. V was trimmed by 0 bases and J by 3 bases, leaving 12 bases between them. In germline, CDR1 is SGHRS, CDR2 YFSETQ.

V and J are TRBV7-8 and TRBJ2-5, with 12 bases identical to TRBD2. There are 15 residues in the CDR3. The V and J ends lost 4 bases and 5 bases, in that order; junction bases with no gene match: 5. CDR1 is SGHVS and CDR2 is FQNEAQ in the germline V gene. The CDR3 DNA follows: TGTGCCAGCAGCTCTCAGGGACTAGCGGGCGAGACCCAGTACTTC. Protein sequence: CASSSQGLAGETQYF.

The rearrangement uses TRBV29-1 and TRBJ1-4, with a weak D call TRBD1 (6 bases). The V gene's germline CDR1 is SQVTM and CDR2 ANQGSEA. This CDR3 contains 14 residues. V lost 6 bases, J lost 2 bases, and 13 bases lay in between. The CDR3 loop reads CSVSLQGTNEKLFF. The DNA of the CDR3 is TGCAGCGTCTCTTTACAGGGTACTAATGAAAAACTGTTTTTT.

In this sample, this clonotype turned up many times. The CDR3 protein is CASSVGGGLYGYTF. CDR3 bases: TGTGCCAGCAGCGTCGGTGGAGGGCTCTATGGCTACACCTTC. This chain uses TRBV7-2 with TRBJ1-2; D is ambiguous. Deletions cut 5 bases from V and 4 bases from J, with 14 bases between. The germline gives CDR1 SGHTA, CDR2 FQGNSA. This CDR3 is built from 14 residues.

This clonotype was recorded at least ten times. The chain employs TRBV5-1 and TRBJ2-7; TRBD1 agrees at 7 bases. V trimming: 3 bases; J trimming: 6 bases; junction bases outside the gene matches: 12. The CDR3 sequence is 15 residues long. Germline CDR1 SGHRS, CDR2 YFSETQ. This CDR3 is CASSSYLQGSGEQYF. The CDR3 DNA is TGCGCCAGCAGCTCGTACCTACAGGGGTCTGGCGAGCAGTACTTC.

Many counts were recorded for this clonotype. The V and J genes are TRBV12-3 or TRBV12-4 and TRBJ1-1; 11 bases align to TRBD1. After removal of 8 bases from V and 4 bases from J, the junction contained 6 bases not matched to a gene. The CDR3 loop spans 14 amino acids. Written as DNA, the CDR3 is TGTGCCAGCCGGGACAGGGGGGTGGTCACTGAAGCTTTCTTT. Its protein product is CASRDRGVVTEAFF.

This clonotype showed up many times. The rearrangement joins TRBV7-9 to TRBJ2-4, with 7 bases matching TRBD2. The germline V gene has CDR1 SEHNR and CDR2 FQNEAQ (reference sequence). CDR3 length equals 16 residues. Trimming cost V 5 bases and J 3 bases; bases outside gene matches: 10. The CDR3 region has the DNA TGTGCCAGCAGCCACGGACTAGATGGTTTCAAAAACATTCAGTACTTC. Amino acid sequence: CASSHGLDGFKNIQYF.

This clonotype came up many times. V gene TRBV9 combines with J gene TRBJ2-6, with a weak D call TRBD1 (5 bases). Looked up from germline, CDR1 is SGDLS and CDR2 is YYNGEE. Trimming removed 4 bases at V and 4 bases at J, with 9 bases between. This CDR3 is 14 amino acids long. The CDR3 sequence: CASSPRAGANVLTF. DNA for the CDR3: TGTGCCAGCAGCCCCAGGGCCGGGGCCAACGTCCTGACTTTC.

This clonotype was recorded at least ten times. The chain links TRBV7-8 to TRBJ2-7; 7 bases agree with TRBD1. Germline values: CDR1 SGHVS, CDR2 FQNEAQ. There are 15 residues in the CDR3. V trimming: 4 bases; J trimming: 0 bases; junction bases outside the gene matches: 6. CDR3 region: CASSWGQSPSYEQYF. The CDR3 DNA reads as TGTGCCAGCAGCTGGGGACAGTCACCCTCCTACGAGCAGTACTTC.

This clonotype came up many times. The rearrangement joins TRBV4-3 to TRBJ2-1, with 13 bases that match TRBD2. CDR1 and CDR2 (germline): LGHNA, YSLEER. After removal of 4 bases from V and 8 bases from J, the junction contained 8 bases not matched to a gene. The CDR3 covers 16 residues. The CDR3 is CASSRRLAGGLDEQFF. DNA of the CDR3: TGCGCCAGCAGCCGGAGACTAGCGGGAGGTTTGGATGAGCAGTTCTTC.

The chain links TRBV20-1 to TRBJ1-5; 7 nucleotides line up with TRBD1. V lost 1 base, J lost 0 bases, and 6 bases stayed unmatched. The CDR3 is made up of 16 amino acids. Germline lookup yields CDR1 DFQATT and CDR2 SNEGSKA (reference sequence). CDR3 residues: CSARVQGNYSNQPQHF. The CDR3 DNA is TGCAGTGCTAGAGTACAGGGGAATTATAGCAATCAGCCCCAGCATTTT.

This clonotype was counted ten times or more. This chain joins TRBV20-1 and TRBJ2-5, with 7 bases identical to TRBD2. The CDR3 has 12 residues. Germline CDR1 is DFQATT and CDR2 is SNEGSKA (reference sequence). The J segment lost 1 base and the V segment lost 5 bases, leaving 1 base of the junction unmatched. The CDR3 spells CSAGTIQETQYF. The CDR3, as DNA: TGCAGTGCTGGGACTATCCAAGAGACCCAGTACTTC.

This clonotype has a handful of counts. The chain joins TRBV27 to TRBJ1-5; D may be TRBD1 (5 bases). This CDR3 spans 15 amino acids. The V end was cut by 3 bases, the J end by 4 bases, with 13 bases between. Germline-derived CDR1 and CDR2 are MNHEY and SMNVEV (reference sequence). The CDR3 nucleotides read TGTGCCAGCAGTTTGGGACTGGGGGGGAATCAGCCCCAGCATTTT. Its protein is CASSLGLGGNQPQHF.

This clonotype came up many times. The V and J genes are TRBV3-1 and TRBJ1-5; D gene unclear. CDR1 is LGHDT, CDR2 YNNKEL, per germline (reference sequence). The CDR3 sequence is 16 residues long. Trimming took off 3 bases at V and 6 bases at J, with 18 bases between the two ends. The CDR3 region has the DNA TGTGCCAGCAGCCAGAGATTCAGCGGCGCAGCTCAGCCCCAGCATTTT. Translating it yields CASSQRFSGAAQPQHF.

This clonotype was seen a handful of times. This chain connects TRBV7-2 to TRBJ2-7, with a tentative D call TRBD1 (6 bases). Germline CDR1 reads SGHTA; CDR2 reads FQGNSA. This CDR3 comprises 13 residues. Deletions cut 7 bases from V and 4 bases from J, with 14 bases between. This CDR3 is CASTKYQGYEQYF. As DNA, the CDR3 is TGTGCCAGCACTAAATACCAGGGGTACGAGCAGTACTTC.

This clonotype appeared many times. The V and J genes are TRBV20-1 and TRBJ1-2; D possibly corresponds to TRBD1 (6 bases). CDR3 size: 12 residues. Germline CDR1 is DFQATT and CDR2 is SNEGSKA (reference sequence). Trimming shortened V by 1 base and J by 8 bases, and 11 bases separated the two germline ends. CDR3 DNA sequence: TGCAGTGCTAGAGGCCTCAGGGGCGGCTACACCTTC. This gives the protein CSARGLRGGYTF.

This clonotype was seen a handful of times. The chain joins TRBV30 to TRBJ2-3; no clear D. Per germline, CDR1 GTSNPN and CDR2 SVGIG (reference sequence). The CDR3 extends over 12 amino acids. The germline V and J ends were trimmed by 0 bases and 6 bases, with 7 bases remaining between them. The CDR3 loop reads CAWSVLVDTQYF. The CDR3 DNA is TGTGCCTGGAGTGTACTGGTGGATACGCAGTATTTT. Looking up the rest from reference TRBV30 and TRBJ2-3 gives the full variable domain: SQTIHQWPATLVQPVGSPLSLECTVEGTSNPNLYWYRQAAGRGLQLLFYSVGIGQISSEVPQNLSASRPQDRQFILSSKKLLLSDSGFYLCAWSVLVDTQYFGPGTRLTVL.

The chain carries TRBV30 and TRBJ1-1; maybe TRBD1 (6 bases). The CDR3 sequence is 14 residues long. V lost 4 bases and J lost 4, with 16 bases in between. Germline V gene lookup returns CDR1 GTSNPN and CDR2 SVGIG (reference sequence). The CDR3 sequence is CAWNPPTRGTEAFF. CDR3 DNA: TGTGCCTGGAACCCCCCCACCAGGGGCACTGAAGCTTTCTTT.

This clonotype has at least ten counts. The CDR3 here is CASSYSFRDSSYNEQFF. The CDR3 nucleotides are TGTGCCAGCAGTTACTCCTTTCGGGACAGCTCCTACAATGAGCAGTTCTTC. V gene TRBV6-5 combines with J gene TRBJ2-1; 7 bases map to TRBD1. Germline loops: CDR1 MNHEY, CDR2 SVGAGI. The junction had 5 bases not matched to a gene; V was cut back by 0 bases and J by 0 bases. The CDR3 has 17 residues.

This rearrangement joins TRBV7-6 to TRBJ1-5; D is perhaps TRBD1 (5 bases). V lost 1 base and J lost 5, with 12 bases in between. The germline gives CDR1 SGHVS, CDR2 FNYEAQ. The CDR3 loop spans 15 amino acids. CDR3 DNA sequence: TGTGCCAGCAGCTTAGAATCCGGGGACGATCAGCCCCAGCATTTT. Translated, it gives CASSLESGDDQPQHF.

This clonotype was picked up many times. The genes are TRBV28 and TRBJ1-5, with a possible D match to TRBD1 (5 bases). V lost 3 bases and J 0 bases, leaving 30 bases between the germline ends. The CDR3 is 22 amino acids. Germline CDR1 is MDHEN and CDR2 is SYDVKM. Written as DNA, the CDR3 is TGTGCCAGCAGTTTTGCCCCTGACAGAGGCGAACGGGTAAAATATAGCAATCAGCCCCAGCATTTT. This translates into CASSFAPDRGERVKYSNQPQHF. The whole variable domain, filled in from reference TRBV28 and TRBJ1-5, reads DVKVTQSSRYLVKRTGEKVFLECVQDMDHENMFWYRQDPGLGLRLIYFSYDVKMKEKGDIPEGYSVSREKKERFSLILESASTNQTSMYLCASSFAPDRGERVKYSNQPQHFGDGTRLSIL.

The sample holds many counts of this clonotype. The chain uses TRBV6-2 or TRBV6-3 and TRBJ2-6; D may be TRBD2 (6 bases). The germline V gene encodes CDR1 MNHEY and CDR2 SVGEGT. The CDR3 runs 13 residues. Trimming removed 4 bases from V and 13 bases from J, with 14 bases in between. CDR3 residues: CASSFGTAGVLTF. The CDR3 region has the DNA TGTGCCAGCAGTTTCGGGACTGCGGGGGTCCTGACTTTC.

This clonotype was detected ten times or more. The chain couples TRBV20-1 to TRBJ2-5; D might be TRBD1 (6 bases). V lost 4 bases, J lost 4 bases, and 16 bases lay in between. Germline V gene data show CDR1 as DFQATT and CDR2 as SNEGSKA (reference sequence). This CDR3 is built from 14 residues. CDR3 region: CSAIDRPSRETQYF. The CDR3 region has the DNA TGCAGTGCTATCGACAGGCCCAGCCGAGAGACCCAGTACTTC.

The chain is built from TRBV4-3 and TRBJ2-7; TRBD1 aligns across 7 bases. CDR1 and CDR2 from the germline V gene are LGHNA and YSLEER. The CDR3 runs 14 residues. The V segment lost 1 base and the J segment 7 bases; nucleotides outside the gene matches: 7. The CDR3 nucleotides are TGCGCCAGCAGCCAAGCAGACCAGGACAGGGAGCAGTACTTC. This codes for CASSQADQDREQYF.